This TCR beta chain originates from a study of cytomegalovirus exposure and HLA in healthy donors. Details on this clone: Antigen specificity is unknown.

Study-level findings and limits: TRBV6-2, TRBV6-3 and other indistinguishable V segments were excluded. In a later analysis, V- and J-gene trimming of beta chains associated with a DCLRE1C missense variant, replicated independently. 164 TCR beta chains were listed as cytomegalovirus-associated. Later findings reportedly placed an Asian-associated ancestry cluster below the 666-donor mean for N-insertions.

This PCR relied on a set of 60 Vbeta primers and 13 Jbeta primers. TCRdb's table, derived via immunoSEQ multiplex PCR, lists solely in-frame clones and lacks some. In the table there are approximately 93,000 clones, roughly three quarters of which are singletons. The CDR3 totals 14 residues. V gave up 6 bases and J gave up 4 bases; unmatched junction bases: 6. Germline V gives CDR1 SQVTM, CDR2 ANQGSEA. The origin of this receptor is a woman aged 40 to 50 in good health and CMV-seronegative. The genes are TRBV29-1 and TRBJ2-3, with 11 positions matching TRBD1. Sequencing used PBMCs. Here the CDR3 reads CSVDGTGGADTQYF. CDR3 DNA sequence: TGCAGCGTAGACGGGACAGGGGGAGCAGATACGCAGTATTTT.